A single TCR beta chain is shown here with its context. These data belong to a study of blood T cell repertoires in COVID-19. Overall study: Some COVID-19 samples were acute and others convalescent; all came from the United States, Italy and Spain. From T cells, B-cell-depleted T cells, or PBMCs came the material, which was cDNA or gDNA.

Original processing notes: Estimation of nucleated cell counts relied on the amplification of reference gene primers. Using immunoSEQ multiplex PCR, the repertoire was profiled, and TCRdb retains in-frame clones only, with some absent. Clone size and the V and J calls come from that table; the DNA yielded D and trimming. The sample has 150,000 to 160,000 clones; around 91% are singletons. The clonotype originates from a woman aged 40 to 49 with acute or convalescent COVID-19. The sample taken for sequencing was peripheral blood.

Written as DNA, the CDR3 is TGTGCCAGCTCCCGGGACAGGGGAGACACCGGGGAGCTGTTTTTT. Protein product: CASSRDRGDTGELFF. This rearrangement joins TRBV18 to TRBJ2-2, with TRBD1 identical over 10 bases. Germline V gene lookup returns CDR1 KGHSH and CDR2 LQKENI. The CDR3 is made up of 15 amino acids. The V gene end was trimmed by 6 bases and the J gene end by 3 bases; junction bases not matched to a gene: 4. Looking up the rest from reference TRBV18 and TRBJ2-2 gives the full variable domain: NAGVMQNPRHLVRRRGQEARLRCSPMKGHSHVYWYRQLPEEGLKFMVYLQKENIIDESGMPKERFSAEFPKEGPSILRIQQVVRGDSAAYFCASSRDRGDTGELFFGEGSRLTVL.